The 27 T cell receptor beta chains presented below share a single source sample, sequenced in a study of blood T cell repertoires in COVID-19. Some clones are missing from TCRdb's copy, which holds only in-frame ones; the method was immunoSEQ multiplex PCR. The sample has under 70,000 clones; 73% are singletons. Material for sequencing was peripheral blood. Every receptor here comes from a woman aged 70-85 years with acute or convalescent COVID-19.

Only one count was recorded for this clone. The gene calls are TRBV21-1 and TRBJ1-5; the table calls TRBD1, which could not be checked here. TRBV21-1 is a pseudogene segment. The CDR3 totals 17 residues. Written as DNA, the CDR3 is TGTGCCAGCAGCGCCCTCCGGGGACAGGAGTTTAATCAGCCCCAGCATTTT. Its translation is CASSALRGQEFNQPQHF.

The chain uses TRBV12-3 or TRBV12-4 and TRBJ1-2; D is unresolved. V was shortened by 6 bases and J by 4 bases, with 9 bases between the two germline ends. The CDR3 has 12 amino acids. CDR3 sequence reads: CASRKQLYGYTF. The CDR3 DNA is TGTGCCAGCAGAAAACAGCTCTATGGCTACACCTTC.

This clone appeared a few times. The CDR3 spells CASSRTGESNEQFF. Written as DNA, the CDR3 is TGCGCCAGCTCCCGGACAGGGGAAAGCAATGAGCAGTTCTTC. The chain combines TRBV10-1 with TRBJ2-1, with 9 bases identical to TRBD1. J was trimmed by 6 bases and V by 8 bases; bases with no gene match: 8. The CDR3 consists of 14 residues. Germline lookup yields CDR1 WNHNN and CDR2 SYGVQD (reference sequence).

The chain is built from TRBV10-1 and TRBJ2-1; 7 bases agree with TRBD1. The CDR3 covers 16 residues. V was pared by 0 bases and J by 4 bases, with 6 bases of the junction left unmatched. The germline V gene has CDR1 WNHNN and CDR2 SYGVQD (reference sequence). The CDR3 protein is CASSESLRDRYNEQFF. The CDR3 nucleotides are TGCGCCAGCAGTGAGTCTTTACGGGACAGATACAATGAGCAGTTCTTC.

The chain joins TRBV30 to TRBJ1-6; D is undetermined. Germline CDR1 GTSNPN, CDR2 SVGIG (reference sequence). Trimming cost V 0 bases and J 9 bases, with 15 bases left between them. This CDR3 has 15 amino acids. The CDR3 here is CAWSVRTTAVSPLHF. The CDR3 DNA follows: TGTGCCTGGAGTGTACGGACTACCGCGGTTTCACCCCTCCACTTT.

The J gene is TRBJ1-5, the V gene TRBV21-1; the D call of TRBD1 is as the table states it, not checked on the DNA. TRBV21-1 is labeled a pseudogene. This CDR3 is 18 amino acids long. This CDR3 is CASSHPDRELDSNQPQHF. The CDR3 DNA reads as TGTGCCAGCAGCCACCCGGACAGGGAGTTGGATAGCAATCAGCCCCAGCATTTT.

J is TRBJ2-1 and V is TRBV9, with 12 positions matching TRBD2. V was clipped by 2 bases and J by 9 bases; unmatched bases: 12. Per the germline V gene, CDR1 is SGDLS and CDR2 is YYNGEE. CDR3 length: 17 residues. The CDR3 reads CASSVFSSGGALGEQFF. As DNA, the CDR3 is TGTGCCAGCAGCGTCTTTTCTAGCGGGGGGGCCCTCGGTGAGCAGTTCTTC.

The rearrangement links TRBV3-1 (or the pseudogene TRBV3-2) to TRBJ2-1; D not certain. The CDR3 extends over 13 amino acids. V was pared by 4 bases and J by 8 bases, with 12 bases between. The V gene's germline CDR1 is LGHDT and CDR2 YNNKEL (reference sequence). Here the CDR3 reads CASSPLTRDEQFF. The DNA for the CDR3 is TGTGCCAGCAGCCCACTCACTCGCGATGAGCAGTTCTTC.

The genes are TRBV18 and TRBJ1-6, with D unresolved. This CDR3 spans 17 amino acids. CDR1 and CDR2 from the germline V gene are KGHSH and LQKENI. V shed 4 bases and J shed 3 bases, with 16 bases lying between them. CDR3 in DNA: TGTGCCAGCTCACTGGCGGGCCCTGGGCTCTATAATTCACCCCTCCACTTT. It specifies CASSLAGPGLYNSPLHF.

V gene TRBV3-1 (or the pseudogene TRBV3-2) combines with J gene TRBJ2-5, with TRBD2 as a possible D gene (6 bases). Trimming took off 3 bases at V and 3 bases at J, with 14 bases between the two ends. The CDR3 covers 15 residues. Germline V gene lookup returns CDR1 LGHDT and CDR2 YNNKEL (reference sequence). The CDR3: CASSQGPGLEETQYF. The CDR3 coding sequence is TGTGCCAGCAGCCAGGGGCCGGGACTTGAAGAGACCCAGTACTTC.

This clone was seen a single time. The V call is TRBV19, the J call TRBJ1-2, with D possibly matching TRBD1 (5 bases). Germline V CDR1 and CDR2: LNHDA, SQIVND (reference sequence). The CDR3 consists of 16 residues. The V gene lost 1 base and the J gene lost 7 bases, with 19 bases spanning the gap. This chain's CDR3 is CASSIASGRGGAGYTF. Written as DNA, the CDR3 is TGTGCCAGTAGTATAGCCTCGGGGAGGGGCGGTGCTGGCTACACCTTC.

In nucleotides, the CDR3 is TGTGCCAGCTCACCCGAGACAGGGTATACCGGGGAGCTGTTTTTT. Encoded protein: CASSPETGYTGELFF. This sequence joins TRBV18 and TRBJ2-2; 7 positions agree with TRBD1. CDR1 is KGHSH, CDR2 LQKENI, per germline. This CDR3 has 15 residues. V was clipped by 3 bases and J by 5 bases; unmatched bases: 6.

The rearrangement uses TRBV18 and TRBJ1-4; 7 bases map to TRBD1. Trimming took 5 bases from V and 8 from J; bases not matched to a gene: 8. Germline CDR1 KGHSH, CDR2 LQKENI. The CDR3 loop spans 14 amino acids. The CDR3 coding sequence is TGTGCCAGCTCAACACAGGGGCCGGAGGAAAAACTGTTTTTT. This gives the protein CASSTQGPEEKLFF. The complete variable domain, with remaining parts taken from reference TRBV18 and TRBJ1-4, reads NAGVMQNPRHLVRRRGQEARLRCSPMKGHSHVYWYRQLPEEGLKFMVYLQKENIIDESGMPKERFSAEFPKEGPSILRIQQVVRGDSAAYFCASSTQGPEEKLFFGSGTQLSVL.

The rearrangement links TRBV30 to TRBJ1-4; D is uncertain. Germline CDR1 reads GTSNPN; CDR2 reads SVGIG (reference sequence). V was shortened by 2 bases and J by 6 bases, with 19 bases between the two germline ends. This CDR3 comprises 16 residues. CDR3: CAWSPSLGQAYEKLFF. The DNA of the CDR3 is TGTGCCTGGAGTCCCTCCCTTGGGCAGGCCTATGAAAAACTGTTTTTT.

The genes are TRBV4-2 and TRBJ1-2; D unresolved. The germline CDR1 and CDR2 sequences are LGHNA and YNFKEQ. V was shortened by 1 base and J by 9 bases, with 18 bases between the two germline ends. This CDR3 is 15 amino acids long. The CDR3 sequence: CASSQAGTGMLSYTF. CDR3 nucleotides: TGTGCCAGCAGCCAAGCCGGCACGGGAATGTTGAGCTACACCTTC.

The chain recombines TRBV9 with TRBJ1-6; unclear D gene. This CDR3 contains 16 residues. CDR1 SGDLS and CDR2 YYNGEE come from the germline V gene. V was shortened by 0 bases and J by 6 bases, with 13 bases between the two germline ends. As DNA, the CDR3 is TGTGCCAGCAGCGTAGGAAGGGTGACTATTAATTCACCCCTCCACTTT. Its protein product is CASSVGRVTINSPLHF. The whole variable domain, filled in from reference TRBV9 and TRBJ1-6, reads DSGVTQTPKHLITATGQRVTLRCSPRSGDLSVYWYQQSLDQGLQFLIQYYNGEERAKGNILERFSAQQFPDLHSELNLSSLELGDSALYFCASSVGRVTINSPLHFGNGTRLTVT.

The rearrangement joins TRBV5-1 to TRBJ2-3; tentatively, D is TRBD2 (7 bases). V lost 4 bases and J 2 bases, leaving 11 bases between the germline ends. CDR3 length equals 14 residues. The germline CDR1 and CDR2 sequences are SGHRS and YFSETQ. The CDR3 is CASSGGAVTDTQYF. CDR3 nucleotides: TGCGCCAGCAGCGGGGGGGCGGTCACAGATACGCAGTATTTT.

This clone occurred a few times. Different DNA sequences within this sample yield the same CDR3. This chain connects TRBV6-6 to TRBJ2-1, with 7 nucleotides matching TRBD2. CDR3 length: 15 amino acids. Germline CDR1 is MNHNY and CDR2 is SVGAGI (reference sequence). J gave up 8 bases and V 6 bases, and 13 bases lay outside the gene matches. This CDR3 reads CASSLRAPGGDEQFF. The CDR3 DNA follows: TGTGCCAGCAGCCTCAGGGCCCCTGGGGGGGATGAGCAGTTCTTC.

The V gene is TRBV6-5, the J gene TRBJ2-3; D perhaps matches TRBD1 (5 bases). Germline CDR1 and CDR2: MNHEY and SVGAGI. CDR3 length: 15 amino acids. The germline V and J ends were trimmed by 6 bases and 2 bases, with 15 bases remaining between them. The CDR3 nucleotides are TGTGCCAGCAGCCCCGAAGGGGCGGACACAGATACGCAGTATTTT. Protein: CASSPEGADTDTQYF.

The chain links TRBV7-2 to TRBJ2-3, with D hard to call. Deletions cut 2 bases from V and 8 bases from J, with 20 bases between. Germline CDR1 is SGHTA and CDR2 is FQGNSA. This CDR3 comprises 16 residues. CDR3 sequence reads: CASSLFQRSRLGTQYF. The CDR3 DNA follows: TGTGCCAGCAGCTTATTTCAGCGCAGCCGCCTGGGTACGCAGTATTTT.

The rearrangement links TRBV4-1 to TRBJ1-5; TRBD1 agrees at 9 bases. Germline V gene sequence: CDR1 MGHRA, CDR2 YSYEKL. Losses at the gene ends were 3 bases for V and 1 base for J; bases not matched to a gene: 7. This CDR3 is 17 amino acids long. The CDR3 DNA is TGCGCCAGCAGCCAGGTGACAGGGGGAATCAGCAATCAGCCCCAGCATTTT. Protein sequence: CASSQVTGGISNQPQHF.

V is TRBV5-4 and J is TRBJ2-5, with D perhaps TRBD1 (7 bases). This CDR3 is 15 amino acids long. From germline, CDR1 is SGHNT and CDR2 YYREEE (reference sequence). Trimming pared 4 bases from V and 3 bases from J, leaving 16 bases between. The CDR3 coding sequence is TGTGCCAGCAGCGGAGGGACAGCCTCGAAAGAGACCCAGTACTTC. As protein: CASSGGTASKETQYF.

This clone was seen once. The chain carries TRBV6-5 and TRBJ2-6; TRBD1 might be the D (6 bases). V lost 7 bases and J 2 bases, leaving 12 bases between the germline ends. Germline values: CDR1 MNHEY, CDR2 SVGAGI. The CDR3 spans 15 residues. Here the CDR3 reads CASTQKGAGANVLTF. The CDR3 DNA sequence: TGTGCCAGCACCCAAAAGGGGGCTGGGGCCAACGTCCTGACTTTC.

The rearrangement joins TRBV12-3 or TRBV12-4 to TRBJ1-1; D is uncertain. V lost 10 bases to trimming and J lost 7 bases, with 16 bases between them. The CDR3 is 12 residues long. CDR3 amino acids: CATSKLLFEAFF. The CDR3 coding sequence is TGTGCCACCTCTAAGTTGCTCTTTGAAGCTTTCTTT.

The V call is TRBV7-3, the J call TRBJ1-3, with 10 bases that match TRBD1. CDR1 is SGHTA and CDR2 is FQGTGA in the germline V gene. The V segment lost 4 bases and the J segment 0 bases; nucleotides outside the gene matches: 15. This CDR3 is built from 20 residues. CDR3 bases: TGTGCCAGCAGCTCTGGGAATGGGACAGGGGACCGCCTCTCTGGAAACACCATATATTTT. Translating it yields CASSSGNGTGDRLSGNTIYF.

This clone was found once. The chain carries TRBV7-2 and TRBJ1-2; D may be TRBD1 (5 bases). With 5 bases removed from V and 7 bases from J, the gap between germline ends came to 17 bases. The CDR3 spans 14 residues. In germline, CDR1 is SGHTA, CDR2 FQGNSA. CDR3 sequence reads: CASSPAGVSGGYTF. The CDR3 DNA follows: TGTGCCAGCAGCCCCGCGGGGGTATCAGGTGGCTACACCTTC. Filled out from reference TRBV7-2 and TRBJ1-2, the complete variable domain reads GAGVSQSPSNKVTEKGKDVELRCDPISGHTALYWYRQSLGQGLEFLIYFQGNSAPDKSGLPSDRFSAERTGGSVSTLTIQRTQQEDSAVYLCASSPAGVSGGYTFGSGTRLTVV.

V and J are TRBV5-4 and TRBJ2-1, with D maybe TRBD1 (6 bases). Trimming removed 1 base from V and 10 bases from J, with 18 bases in between. Germline values: CDR1 SGHNT, CDR2 YYREEE (reference sequence). CDR3 length equals 15 residues. The CDR3 region has the DNA TGTGCCAGCAGCTTGAATCCAGGGGCGCCTGGGGAGCAGTTCTTC. Its protein is CASSLNPGAPGEQFF.